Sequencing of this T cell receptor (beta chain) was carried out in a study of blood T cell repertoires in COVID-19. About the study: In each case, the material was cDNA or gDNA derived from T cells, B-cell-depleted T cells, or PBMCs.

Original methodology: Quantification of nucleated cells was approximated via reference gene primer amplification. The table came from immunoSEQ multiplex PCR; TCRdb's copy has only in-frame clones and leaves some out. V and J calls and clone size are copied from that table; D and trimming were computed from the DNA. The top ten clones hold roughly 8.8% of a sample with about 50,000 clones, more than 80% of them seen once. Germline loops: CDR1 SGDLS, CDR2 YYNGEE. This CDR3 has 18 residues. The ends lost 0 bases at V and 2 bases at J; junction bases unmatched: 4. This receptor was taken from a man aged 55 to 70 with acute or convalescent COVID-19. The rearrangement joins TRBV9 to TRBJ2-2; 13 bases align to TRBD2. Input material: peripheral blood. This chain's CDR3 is CASSVATSGGANTGELFF. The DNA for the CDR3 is TGTGCCAGCAGCGTAGCTACTAGCGGGGGGGCTAACACCGGGGAGCTGTTTTTT.